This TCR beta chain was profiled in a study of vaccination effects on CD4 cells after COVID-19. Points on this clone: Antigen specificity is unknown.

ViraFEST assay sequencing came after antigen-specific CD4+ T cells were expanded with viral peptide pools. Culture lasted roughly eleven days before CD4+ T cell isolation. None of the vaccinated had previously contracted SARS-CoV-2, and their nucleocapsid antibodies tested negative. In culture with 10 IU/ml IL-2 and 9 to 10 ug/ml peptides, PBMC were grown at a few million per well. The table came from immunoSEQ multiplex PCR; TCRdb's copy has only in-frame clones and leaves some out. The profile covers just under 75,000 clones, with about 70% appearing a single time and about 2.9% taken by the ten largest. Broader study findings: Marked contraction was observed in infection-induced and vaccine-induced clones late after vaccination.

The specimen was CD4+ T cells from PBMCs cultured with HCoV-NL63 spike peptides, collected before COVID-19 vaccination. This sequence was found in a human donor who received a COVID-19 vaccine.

The chain's CDR3 is CASSQPGGGSYSYTF. CDR3 in DNA: TGTGCCAGCAGCCAACCGGGGGGGGGAAGTTATAGCTACACCTTC. V gene TRBV3-1 (or the pseudogene TRBV3-2) combines with J gene TRBJ1-2; the D gene is possibly TRBD1 (5 bases). V was pared by 2 bases and J by 9 bases, with 19 bases between. This CDR3 has 15 amino acids. Per germline, CDR1 LGHDT and CDR2 YNNKEL (reference sequence).